This TCR beta chain stems from a study of shared clonotypes between healthy human individuals. TCRdb's table, derived via immunoSEQ multiplex PCR, lists solely in-frame clones and lacks some. The table lists 2 million to 3 million clones, 90% to 95% of them singletons, with 0.36% in the top ten. The CDR3 has 16 residues. V dropped 7 bases and J dropped 6 bases, with 25 bases sitting between them. Germline V gene data show CDR1 as MDHEN and CDR2 as SYDVKM. This clone occurred once. This clonotype originated in a man aged 18-30 years in good health. Some clones in this sample may be carry-over from other donors' samples. The sequencing input was naive CD4+ T cells from PBMCs. Subset indicated: CD45RA+ positively selected. V usage is TRBV28 and J usage is TRBJ2-7; D might be TRBD1 (6 bases). The CDR3 reads CASKTKGTSNPLEQYF. The CDR3 DNA is TGTGCCAGCAAAACCAAGGGGACATCCAACCCCCTCGAGCAGTACTTC.